This TCR beta chain was retrieved from a study of T cells in localized non-small cell lung cancer. Profiling relied on immunoSEQ multiplex PCR, and the TCRdb table lists in-frame clones only, not all of them. The sample shows around 10,000 clones, less than 30% of them seen only once. Germline V gene sequence: CDR1 SGHNT, CDR2 YENEEA. CDR3 length: 15 amino acids. Trimming stripped 4 bases from V and 4 bases from J, with 11 bases between. Whole-study findings and limits: In adjacent lung appeared a median about 58 of the top 100 tumor clones.

This clone has only a few counts. Its cognate antigen is unknown. The clonotype was recovered from a man aged 40 to 70 with stage I lung adenocarcinoma. The V call is TRBV11-3, the J call TRBJ1-6, with a possible D match to TRBD1 (5 bases). The specimen comprised lung tumor tissue, sampled before any cancer treatment. DNA of the CDR3: TGTGCCAGCAGCTCAACGGGACTTTATAATTCACCCCTCCACTTT. Its translation: CASSSTGLYNSPLHF.